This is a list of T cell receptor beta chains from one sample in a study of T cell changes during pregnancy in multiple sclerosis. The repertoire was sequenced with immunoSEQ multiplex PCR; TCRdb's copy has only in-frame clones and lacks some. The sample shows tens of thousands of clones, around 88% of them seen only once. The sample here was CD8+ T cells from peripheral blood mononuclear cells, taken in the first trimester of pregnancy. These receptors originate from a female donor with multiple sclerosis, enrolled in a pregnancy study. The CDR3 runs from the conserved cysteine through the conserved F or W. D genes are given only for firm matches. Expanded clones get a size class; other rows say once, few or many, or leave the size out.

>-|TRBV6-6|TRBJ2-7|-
CASNIAETEYYEQYF
TGTGCCAGCAATATAGCGGAAACAGAATACTACGAGCAGTACTTC
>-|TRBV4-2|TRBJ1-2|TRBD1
CASSPHSGTGDGYTF
TGTGCCAGCAGCCCCCACTCCGGGACAGGGGATGGCTACACCTTC
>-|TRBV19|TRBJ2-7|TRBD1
CASSAGTGGSYEQYF
TGTGCCAGTAGTGCAGGGACAGGGGGCAGCTACGAGCAGTACTTC
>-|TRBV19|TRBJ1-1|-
CASSDWGLEAFF
TGTGCCAGTAGTGATTGGGGGCTTGAAGCTTTCTTT
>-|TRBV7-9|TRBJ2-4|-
CASSSRGEAKNIQYF
TGTGCCAGCAGCTCCAGGGGGGAAGCCAAAAACATTCAGTACTTC
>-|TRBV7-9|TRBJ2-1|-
CASSPLFELNEQFF
TGTGCCAGCAGCCCACTATTCGAGTTAAATGAGCAGTTCTTC
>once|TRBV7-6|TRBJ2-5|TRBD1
CASSPTLSDRGLQETQYF
TGTGCCAGCAGCCCGACGCTTTCGGACAGGGGACTCCAAGAGACCCAGTACTTC
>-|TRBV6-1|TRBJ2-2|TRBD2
CAAASGTLRTGELFF
TGTGCCGCCGCCAGCGGGACTTTAAGGACCGGGGAGCTGTTTTTT
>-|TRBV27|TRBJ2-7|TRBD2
CASSPRPPLAGEYEQYF
TGTGCCAGCAGTCCCAGGCCACCCCTTGCGGGGGAGTACGAGCAGTACTTC
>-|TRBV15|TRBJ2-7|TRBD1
CATKRQGSHEQYF
TGTGCCACCAAACGACAGGGCAGCCACGAGCAGTACTTC
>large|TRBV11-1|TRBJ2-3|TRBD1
CASSSGGAHTDTQYF
TGTGCCAGCAGCTCAGGGGGCGCACACACAGATACGCAGTATTTT
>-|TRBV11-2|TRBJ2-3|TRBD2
CASSHSQILAVRTDTQYF
TGTGCCAGCAGCCATAGCCAAATTCTAGCGGTGAGAACAGATACGCAGTATTTT
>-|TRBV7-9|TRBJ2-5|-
CASSLNQVPLQETQYF
TGTGCCAGCAGCTTAAATCAGGTTCCCCTACAAGAGACCCAGTACTTC
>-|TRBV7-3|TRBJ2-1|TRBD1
CASSLTGQGWDEQFF
TGTGCCAGCAGCTTAACGGGACAGGGGTGGGATGAGCAGTTCTTC
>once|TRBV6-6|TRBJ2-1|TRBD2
CASSYPFRGSDNEQFF
TGTGCCAGCAGTTACCCATTTCGCGGGAGCGACAATGAGCAGTTCTTC
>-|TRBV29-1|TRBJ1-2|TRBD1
CSVRAETGLHYGYTF
TGCAGCGTACGGGCCGAGACAGGGCTGCACTATGGCTACACCTTC
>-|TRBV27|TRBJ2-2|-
CAIRTSSGELFF
TGTGCCATCCGTACTAGTTCCGGGGAGCTGTTTTTT
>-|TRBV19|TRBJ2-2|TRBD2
CASRALAGGGTGELFF
TGTGCCAGTAGGGCTCTCGCGGGAGGGGGCACCGGGGAGCTGTTTTTT
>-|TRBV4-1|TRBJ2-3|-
CASSQDVPDTQYF
TGCGCCAGCAGCCAAGATGTCCCGGATACGCAGTATTTT
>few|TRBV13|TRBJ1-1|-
CASSFMGRTEAFF
TGTGCCAGCAGCTTTATGGGGAGGACGGAAGCTTTCTTT
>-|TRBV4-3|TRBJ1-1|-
CASSPKQGLEAFF
TGCGCCAGCAGCCCAAAACAGGGATTAGAAGCTTTCTTT
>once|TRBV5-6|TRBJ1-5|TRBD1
CASSLRQGGNQPQHF
TGTGCCAGCAGCTTGAGACAGGGGGGCAATCAGCCCCAGCATTTT
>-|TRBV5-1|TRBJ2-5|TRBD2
CASSSGSASGETQYF
TGCGCCAGCAGCTCAGGGTCGGCTAGCGGAGAGACCCAGTACTTC
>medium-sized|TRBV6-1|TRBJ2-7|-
CASSLQGELEQYF
TGTGCCAGCAGCCTACAGGGAGAGCTCGAGCAGTACTTC
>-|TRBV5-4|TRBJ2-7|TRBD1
CASSFGTGSYEQYF
TGTGCCAGCAGCTTCGGGACAGGTTCCTACGAGCAGTACTTC
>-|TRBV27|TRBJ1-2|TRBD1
CASTSSGTGGSGGYTF
TGTGCCAGCACCTCTTCCGGGACAGGGGGTTCCGGTGGCTACACCTTC
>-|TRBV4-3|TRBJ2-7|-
CASSRSWLATDEQYF
TGCGCCAGCAGCCGCTCCTGGCTAGCGACAGACGAGCAGTACTTC
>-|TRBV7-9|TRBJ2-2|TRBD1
CASSSQGQGVTGELFF
TGTGCCAGCAGCTCCCAAGGGCAGGGGGTGACCGGGGAGCTGTTTTTT
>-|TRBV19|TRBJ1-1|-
CASSISMNTEAFF
TGTGCCAGTAGTATAAGCATGAACACTGAAGCTTTCTTT
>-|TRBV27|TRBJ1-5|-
CASSSRPGDYSNQPQHF
TGTGCCAGCAGTTCCCGACCAGGGGACTATAGCAATCAGCCCCAGCATTTT
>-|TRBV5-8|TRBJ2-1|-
CASSLGWLPNEQFF
TGTGCCAGCAGCTTGGGTTGGCTTCCCAATGAGCAGTTCTTC
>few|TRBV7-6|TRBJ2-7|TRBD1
CASSPTGTYEQYF
TGTGCCAGCAGCCCGACAGGGACCTACGAGCAGTACTTC
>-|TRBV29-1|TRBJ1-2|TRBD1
CSVAPGQGSDF
TGCAGCGTTGCCCCGGGACAGGGGTCTGACTTC
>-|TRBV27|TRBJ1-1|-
CASSISRSRTEAFF
TGTGCCAGCAGTATTTCGAGAAGTCGGACTGAAGCTTTCTTT
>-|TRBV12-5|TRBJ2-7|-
CASGKTDDSYEQYF
TGTGCTAGTGGTAAGACAGACGACTCCTACGAGCAGTACTTC
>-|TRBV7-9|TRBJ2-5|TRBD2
CASSYTTSGNQETQYF
TGTGCCAGCAGCTATACGACTAGCGGGAACCAAGAGACCCAGTACTTC
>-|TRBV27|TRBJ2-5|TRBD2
CASSLTAPSGDQETQYF
TGTGCCAGCAGTTTAACGGCGCCTAGCGGGGACCAAGAGACCCAGTACTTC
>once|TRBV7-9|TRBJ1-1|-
CASSFPLSQDRPMNTEAFF
TGTGCCAGCAGCTTCCCCCTTTCCCAAGACAGGCCCATGAACACTGAAGCTTTCTTT
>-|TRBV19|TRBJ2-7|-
CASSIYGGSEQYF
TGTGCCAGTAGTATCTACGGAGGAAGCGAGCAGTACTTC
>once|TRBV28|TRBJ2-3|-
CASSFRGSTDTQYF
TGTGCCAGCAGTTTCCGCGGGAGCACAGATACGCAGTATTTT
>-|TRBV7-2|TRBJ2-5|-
CASSPNRETQYF
TGTGCCAGCAGCCCCAACCGGGAGACCCAGTACTTC
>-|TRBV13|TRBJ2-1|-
CASSLAGIEGSGQFF
TGTGCCAGCAGCTTGGCGGGAATAGAGGGCAGTGGGCAGTTCTTC